The 17 T cell receptor beta chains presented below share a single source sample, sequenced in a study of CD8 T cells in ankylosing spondylitis. TCRdb passed the 5' RACE reads through MiXCR, listing each CDR3 protein once. The table records about 130,000 distinct CDR3 sequences, around 9% of them present only once. Sequenced input: blood, either unsorted or a sorted T cell fraction (not recorded which). Receptor source: a male donor with ankylosing spondylitis or in good health (not recorded which).

By share, this clonotype ranks as medium-sized. The rearrangement uses TRBV12-3 or TRBV12-4 and TRBJ2-1, with D maybe TRBD2 (6 bases). The CDR3 sequence is 13 residues long. Between the trimmed V and J ends, which lost 3 bases and 9 bases, there was a span of 12 bases. CDR3 region: CASSFSRESEQFF. CDR3 DNA sequence: TGTGCCAGCAGTTTCAGTCGGGAGAGTGAGCAGTTCTTC.

This clonotype has more than one count but fewer than ten. The chain carries TRBV7-2 and TRBJ2-1, with a tentative D call TRBD2 (6 bases). Germline V CDR1 and CDR2: SGHTA, FQGNSA. This CDR3 region has 16 residues. With 5 bases removed from V and 7 bases from J, the gap between germline ends came to 21 bases. The CDR3 DNA reads TGTGCCAGCAGCCACTTAGCGGTCACCGTCGGGAATGAGCAGTTCTTC. Its translation: CASSHLAVTVGNEQFF.

The rearrangement uses TRBV7-9 and TRBJ2-7, with TRBD1 identical over 7 bases. The CDR3 is 15 amino acids. Germline-derived CDR1 and CDR2 are SEHNR and FQNEAQ (reference sequence). V was clipped by 6 bases and J by 2 bases; unmatched bases: 10. CDR3 nucleotide sequence: TGTGCCAGCAGTCCAGGACAGGCGCGTGCCTACGAGCAGTACTTC. It codes for CASSPGQARAYEQYF. The full variable domain, with the rest looked up from reference TRBV7-9 and TRBJ2-7, is DTGVSQNPRHKITKRGQNVTFRCDPISEHNRLYWYRQTLGQGPEFLTYFQNEAQLEKSRLLSDRFSAERPKGSFSTLEIQRTEQGDSAMYLCASSPGQARAYEQYFGPGTRLTVT.

This clonotype was observed many times. The chain links TRBV12-3 or TRBV12-4 to TRBJ1-3; 7 bases align to TRBD1. J lost 3 bases, V lost 7 bases, and 6 bases had no gene match. The CDR3 has 14 amino acids. CDR3 bases: TGTGCCAGCACCCCGACAGGGAGTGGAAACACCATATATTTT. This codes for CASTPTGSGNTIYF.

This clonotype has at least ten counts. V usage is TRBV18 and J usage is TRBJ2-7, with D hard to call. Germline V CDR1 and CDR2: KGHSH, LQKENI. The CDR3 consists of 12 residues. The V and J ends lost 5 bases and 5 bases respectively, with 10 bases between them. The CDR3 bases are TGTGCCAGCTCAGACCGGCCGGACGAGCAGTACTTC. The encoded protein is CASSDRPDEQYF. Variable domain in full (rest from reference TRBV18 and TRBJ2-7): NAGVMQNPRHLVRRRGQEARLRCSPMKGHSHVYWYRQLPEEGLKFMVYLQKENIIDESGMPKERFSAEFPKEGPSILRIQQVVRGDSAAYFCASSDRPDEQYFGPGTRLTVT.

This clonotype was recorded a few times. V and J are TRBV5-1 and TRBJ1-1; 7 bases agree with TRBD1. CDR3 length: 14 residues. With 0 bases clipped from V and 4 bases from J, the junction kept 3 bases outside the gene matches. Germline V gene data show CDR1 as SGHRS and CDR2 as YFSETQ. The DNA for the CDR3 is TGCGCCAGCAGCTTGGGGACAGGACGCACTGAAGCTTTCTTT. Translated: CASSLGTGRTEAFF.

The table lists this clonotype with many counts. The rearrangement joins TRBV7-3 to TRBJ2-1, with TRBD2 matching 10 bases. This CDR3 contains 16 residues. The germline V gene encodes CDR1 SGHTA and CDR2 FQGTGA. The J segment lost 7 bases and the V segment lost 2 bases, leaving 8 bases of the junction unmatched. The CDR3 nucleotides read TGTGCCAGCAGCTTATGGGCTAGCGGGAGTGGTAATGAGCAGTTCTTC. This gives the protein CASSLWASGSGNEQFF.

This clonotype was recorded at least ten times. The chain links TRBV5-6 to TRBJ2-1; 10 bases agree with TRBD2. J lost 7 bases, V lost 3 bases, and 10 bases had no gene match. The CDR3 sequence is 16 residues long. Looked up from germline, CDR1 is SGHDT and CDR2 is YYEEEE. The CDR3 here is CASSSRTSGHENEQFF. Here the CDR3 DNA reads TGTGCCAGCAGCTCTCGGACTAGCGGACATGAGAATGAGCAGTTCTTC.

V and J are TRBV12-3 or TRBV12-4 and TRBJ2-2; TRBD2 aligns across 9 bases. There are 15 residues in the CDR3. The V segment lost 5 bases and the J segment 5 bases; nucleotides outside the gene matches: 6. The CDR3 DNA follows: TGTGCCAGCAGTCCTTTAGCGGGAGCTACCGGGGAGCTGTTTTTT. Translation: CASSPLAGATGELFF.

This clonotype was detected ten times or more. This chain uses TRBV7-2 with TRBJ2-5, with TRBD2 identical over 9 bases. The CDR3 has 15 amino acids. The ends lost 5 bases at V and 4 bases at J; junction bases unmatched: 8. Germline loops: CDR1 SGHTA, CDR2 FQGNSA. The CDR3 is CASSRLAVEGETQYF. CDR3 bases: TGTGCCAGCAGCCGACTAGCGGTAGAAGGAGAGACCCAGTACTTC.

Of note for this clonotype: Given a much more abundant clone one base away, this may be a read error. The rearrangement links TRBV12-3 or TRBV12-4 to TRBJ1-1; 7 nucleotides agree with TRBD1. This CDR3 has 15 residues. The CDR3 protein is CASTNQQGMATESFF. As DNA, the CDR3 is TGTGCCAGCACCAACCAACAGGGGATGGCCACTGAATCTTTCTTT.

Concerning this clonotype itself: An end of the junction does not agree with germline; a read error may underlie this. The chain links TRBV12-3 or TRBV12-4 to TRBJ2-1, with 8 bases that match TRBD2. CDR3 length: 13 residues. CDR3 DNA sequence: TGTGCCAGCAGTCCAGGGGTAGCGGGATCCGGGGTCTTC. Its translation: CASSPGVAGSGVF.

The chain has TRBV2 and TRBJ2-7, with D tentatively TRBD2 (5 bases). CDR1 and CDR2 (germline): SNHLY, FYNNEI. The CDR3 runs to 12 residues. The V end was cut by 7 bases, the J end by 11 bases, with 18 bases between. Here the CDR3 DNA reads TGTGCCAGCACCCTAAGTCGGGATCACGAGTACTTC. It is translated as CASTLSRDHEYF.

There are many counts of this clonotype. The V call is TRBV6-5, the J call TRBJ2-3, with TRBD2 matching over 9 bases. Germline V CDR1 and CDR2: MNHEY, SVGAGI. V was clipped by 3 bases and J by 1 base; unmatched bases: 5. The CDR3 is made up of 16 amino acids. The CDR3 sequence: CASSYVAGVGTDTQYF. The CDR3 DNA is TGTGCCAGCAGTTATGTAGCGGGAGTTGGCACAGATACGCAGTATTTT.

In this sample, this clonotype turned up a few times. The chain carries TRBV20-1 and TRBJ1-2, with TRBD1 identical over 7 bases. Germline CDR1 is DFQATT and CDR2 is SNEGSKA (reference sequence). V dropped 1 base and J dropped 5; count of bases not matched to a gene: 28. CDR3 length: 21 amino acids. CDR3 protein: CSARVLTHGGGAPDRVYGYTF. For the CDR3, the DNA is TGCAGTGCTAGAGTCTTGACTCATGGTGGGGGTGCTCCCGACAGGGTTTATGGCTACACCTTC.

This clonotype appeared a few times. The rearrangement joins TRBV7-9 to TRBJ2-6; D unresolved. The V end lost 3 bases, the J end lost 6 bases, and 6 bases lay between the germline ends. The CDR3 has 13 amino acids. CDR1 and CDR2 (germline): SEHNR, FQNEAQ (reference sequence). The CDR3 sequence is CASSFQEANVLTF. The CDR3 nucleotides are TGTGCCAGCAGCTTTCAGGAGGCCAACGTCCTGACTTTC.

V and J are TRBV12-3 or TRBV12-4 and TRBJ2-2, with 11 bases that match TRBD2. The junction had 12 bases not matched to a gene; V was cut back by 6 bases and J by 3 bases. This CDR3 is 18 amino acids long. Here the CDR3 reads CASSSPRIAGGYTGELFF. The CDR3 DNA follows: TGTGCCAGCAGCTCCCCCCGAATAGCGGGAGGGTACACCGGGGAGCTGTTTTTT.